Listed below are T cell receptor beta chains from one sample, sequenced in a study of cytotoxic CD8 clonotypes in ibrutinib-treated CLL. Profiled with immunoSEQ multiplex PCR; TCRdb holds only in-frame clones, not every one. Here the sample spans 160,000 or so clones, roughly 90% being singletons. The sample here was PBMCs, taken at disease progression, from a patient treated with ibrutinib. The receptors derive from a human donor with chronic lymphocytic leukemia. Both conserved end residues are part of each CDR3. D genes are given only for firm matches. Not every row has a clone size; where given, it reads once, few, many or a size class.

CDR3 length,J gene,D gene,V gene,clone size,CDR3 protein,CDR3 DNA
11,TRBJ2-1,TRBD2,TRBV2,.,CASTEGGVQFF,TGTGCCAGCACAGAGGGAGGGGTGCAGTTCTTC
13,TRBJ2-3,.,TRBV7-6,.,CASSLPGADTQYF,TGTGCCAGCAGCTTACCGGGGGCCGATACGCAGTATTTT
14,TRBJ1-2,TRBD1,TRBV19,.,CASSTDRESYGYTF,TGTGCCAGTAGTACGGACAGGGAAAGCTATGGCTACACCTTC
15,TRBJ1-2,TRBD1,TRBV5-5,once,CASSFSGTGTYGYTF,TGTGCCAGCAGCTTTTCTGGGACAGGAACCTATGGCTACACCTTC
15,TRBJ1-1,.,TRBV5-1,.,CASSSNRVLNTEAFF,TGCGCCAGCAGCTCTAACAGGGTACTGAACACTGAAGCTTTCTTT
15,TRBJ2-1,.,TRBV5-1,.,CASSFGGGASDEQFF,TGCGCCAGCAGCTTCGGAGGGGGCGCGTCCGATGAGCAGTTCTTC
14,TRBJ2-2,.,TRBV5-1,.,CASSLEGAFGELFF,TGCGCCAGCAGCTTGGAAGGGGCTTTCGGGGAGCTGTTTTTT
17,TRBJ1-2,TRBD1,TRBV15,once,CATSRERTGQGALGYTF,TGTGCCACCAGCAGAGAGCGAACGGGACAGGGGGCGCTTGGCTACACCTTC
18,TRBJ1-2,TRBD1,TRBV18,once,CASSARDRGIRIIYGYTF,TGTGCCAGCTCAGCCCGGGACAGGGGAATTAGGATTATCTATGGCTACACCTTC
13,TRBJ1-2,.,TRBV5-8,once,CASSRDGPGGYTF,TGTGCCAGCAGCCGGGACGGACCTGGTGGCTACACCTTC
16,TRBJ2-2,.,TRBV9,.,CASSVAGDPYTGELFF,TGTGCCAGCAGCGTAGCGGGAGACCCCTACACCGGGGAGCTGTTTTTT
15,TRBJ1-5,.,TRBV4-3,.,CASSPGLSSNQPQHF,TGCGCCAGCAGCCCGGGACTCTCCAGCAATCAGCCCCAGCATTTT
15,TRBJ2-5,.,TRBV5-1,.,CASSPGAGPQETQYF,TGCGCCAGCTCCCCCGGGGCAGGACCACAAGAGACCCAGTACTTC
12,TRBJ1-2,.,TRBV30,.,CAWRVSAGGYTF,TGTGCCTGGAGAGTTAGCGCGGGCGGCTACACCTTC
15,TRBJ2-4,.,TRBV7-8,.,CASSRTGLGKNIQYF,TGTGCCAGCAGCCGTACAGGGTTAGGCAAAAACATTCAGTACTTC
11,TRBJ1-1,.,TRBV29-1,.,CSVVLWTEAFF,TGCAGCGTTGTTCTCTGGACTGAAGCTTTCTTT
15,TRBJ2-7,.,TRBV28,.,CASSLPGDPRYEQYF,TGTGCCAGCAGTTTACCGGGGGACCCAAGGTACGAGCAGTACTTC
13,TRBJ1-1,.,TRBV6-1,.,CASSHRGDTEAFF,TGTGCCAGCAGCCATAGAGGGGACACTGAAGCTTTCTTT
15,TRBJ2-3,TRBD1,TRBV7-2,.,CASSPPGQGLDTQYF,TGTGCCAGCAGCCCACCGGGACAGGGTCTAGATACGCAGTATTTT
13,TRBJ1-3,.,TRBV7-2,.,CASSLDSGNTIYF,TGTGCCAGCAGCCTGGACAGCGGAAACACCATATATTTT
14,TRBJ1-1,.,TRBV7-9,.,CASSLVSGHTEAFF,TGTGCCAGCAGCTTAGTCTCCGGGCACACTGAAGCTTTCTTT
16,TRBJ2-3,TRBD1,TRBV6-6,.,CASSYSLTGGQDTQYF,TGTGCCAGCAGTTACTCTTTGACAGGGGGCCAGGATACGCAGTATTTT
13,TRBJ1-1,.,TRBV11-3,.,CASRAPGNTEAFF,TGTGCCAGTAGAGCTCCCGGTAACACTGAAGCTTTCTTT
16,TRBJ2-5,TRBD1,TRBV6-5,.,CASSYTEGQGIETQYF,TGTGCCAGCAGTTACACCGAGGGACAGGGTATAGAGACCCAGTACTTC